This entry lists 30 T cell receptor beta chains sequenced from one sample in a study of human T cells and chemical hapten exposure. TCRdb re-called the RACE reads with MiXCR, one entry per CDR3 protein. The sample has about 80,000 distinct CDR3 sequences; roughly 10% are singletons. Time point denoted: patch test 2, 6 weeks after DPC sensitization. The sample's treatment: therapeutic diphenylcyclopropenone sensitization with weekly scalp DPC. The material sequenced was whole blood, taken in connection with sensitization to the hapten diphenylcyclopropenone (DPC). These receptors were taken from a woman aged 25 to 39 with alopecia areata. Some clones in this sample may be carry-over from other donors' samples.

The sample holds many counts of this clonotype. This rearrangement joins TRBV6-6 to TRBJ2-7; TRBD1 matches at 9 bases. Germline CDR1 reads MNHNY; CDR2 reads SVGAGI (reference sequence). The CDR3 length is 14 residues. J was trimmed by 4 bases and V by 4 bases; bases with no gene match: 5. CDR3 residues: CASSSDRGMYEQYF. CDR3 nucleotides: TGTGCCAGCAGTTCGGACAGGGGAATGTACGAGCAGTACTTC.

The chain recombines TRBV3-1 with TRBJ1-3; D is unresolved. Germline values: CDR1 LGHDT, CDR2 YNNKEL (reference sequence). This CDR3 is 14 amino acids long. The germline V and J ends were trimmed by 1 base and 1 base, with 5 bases remaining between them. The CDR3 region is CASSQVSSGNTIYF. CDR3 sequence (DNA): TGTGCCAGCAGCCAAGTATCGTCTGGAAACACCATATATTTT.

This clonotype was seen more than once but under ten times. The chain couples TRBV4-2 to TRBJ1-4; D call uncertain. The CDR3 runs 14 residues. The ends were cut back, 2 bases at V and 0 bases at J, with 4 bases in the middle. Germline V CDR1 and CDR2: LGHNA, YNFKEQ. The CDR3 loop reads CASSQLSTNEKLFF. The CDR3 bases are TGTGCCAGCAGCCAATTATCAACTAATGAAAAACTGTTTTTT.

This clonotype was seen a handful of times. CDR3 amino acids: CAWSVLRDRGSKAFF. CDR3 coding DNA: TGTGCCTGGAGTGTACTCAGGGACAGGGGATCAAAAGCTTTCTTT. The chain carries TRBV30 and TRBJ1-1, with 10 bases lining up with TRBD1. In germline, CDR1 is GTSNPN, CDR2 SVGIG (reference sequence). V was clipped by 0 bases and J by 9 bases; unmatched bases: 10. CDR3 length equals 15 residues.

This clonotype was seen more than once but under ten times. The junction departs from the called germline gene at one end, perhaps through a read error. V usage is TRBV3-1 and J usage is TRBJ2-3; D not certain. The CDR3 consists of 14 residues. Germline values: CDR1 LGHDT, CDR2 YNNKEL (reference sequence). CDR3 sequence: CVSSPTWTTDTQYF. As DNA, the CDR3 is TGTGTCAGCAGCCCGACGTGGACGACAGATACGCAGTATTTT.

The chain combines TRBV9 with TRBJ2-2; TRBD1 matches at 9 bases. V dropped 4 bases and J dropped 6; count of bases not matched to a gene: 4. This CDR3 spans 14 amino acids. The V gene's germline CDR1 is SGDLS and CDR2 YYNGEE. The CDR3: CASSLRQGAGELFF. DNA for the CDR3: TGTGCCAGCAGCCTCCGACAGGGGGCCGGGGAGCTGTTTTTT.

In this sample, this clonotype turned up a few times. The chain combines TRBV29-1 with TRBJ2-5; D is undetermined. The length of the CDR3 is 12 residues. CDR1 is SQVTM and CDR2 is ANQGSEA in the germline V gene. The ends were cut back, 4 bases at V and 4 bases at J, with 10 bases in the middle. CDR3 residues: CSVASSTETQYF. The CDR3 bases are TGCAGCGTTGCCAGTTCAACAGAGACCCAGTACTTC. The full variable domain, in which reference TRBV29-1 and TRBJ2-5 provide the parts outside the CDR3, is SAVISQKPSRDICQRGTSLTIQCQVDSQVTMMFWYRQQPGQSLTLIATANQGSEATYESGFVIDKFPISRPNLTFSTLTVSNMSPEDSSIYLCSVASSTETQYFGPGTRLLVL.

The table lists this clonotype with many counts. The chain combines TRBV7-8 with TRBJ1-4; D uncertain. Germline loops: CDR1 SGHVS, CDR2 FQNEAQ. Trimming shortened V by 2 bases and J by 5 bases, and 6 bases separated the two germline ends. The length of the CDR3 is 13 residues. As DNA, the CDR3 is TGTGCCAGCAGCTTACAGAGAAATGAAAAACTGTTTTTT. The encoded protein is CASSLQRNEKLFF. The variable domain in full, completed from reference TRBV7-8 and TRBJ1-4, reads GAGVSQSPRYKVAKRGQDVALRCDPISGHVSLFWYQQALGQGPEFLTYFQNEAQLDKSGLPSDRFFAERPEGSVSTLKIQRTQQEDSAVYLCASSLQRNEKLFFGSGTQLSVL.

This clonotype occurred a few times. The rearrangement links TRBV7-9 to TRBJ1-3; 8 bases map to TRBD1. CDR1 and CDR2 (germline): SEHNR, FQNEAQ (reference sequence). Germline trimming cut 11 bases from V and 0 bases from J; bases unmatched to any gene: 15. This CDR3 comprises 17 residues. The CDR3 loop is CAAPGTGLTFSGNTIYF. CDR3 sequence (DNA): TGTGCCGCCCCCGGGACAGGTTTGACCTTCTCTGGAAACACCATATATTTT.

The chain employs TRBV12-5 and TRBJ2-2; a possible D gene is TRBD2 (5 bases). This CDR3 has 17 amino acids. Trimming pared 0 bases from V and 3 bases from J, leaving 14 bases between. The germline V gene has CDR1 LGHNT and CDR2 FRNRAP. The CDR3 DNA follows: TGTGCTAGTGGTTTGGTACTAGGGCAGACTGACACCGGGGAGCTGTTTTTT. Residues: CASGLVLGQTDTGELFF. Full variable domain (rest looked up from reference TRBV12-5 and TRBJ2-2): DARVTQTPRHKVTEMGQEVTMRCQPILGHNTVFWYRQTMMQGLELLAYFRNRAPLDDSGMPKDRFSAEMPDATLATLKIQPSEPRDSAVYFCASGLVLGQTDTGELFFGEGSRLTVL.

This clonotype was seen many times. The V and J genes are TRBV3-1 and TRBJ2-2; no reliable D call. Germline loops: CDR1 LGHDT, CDR2 YNNKEL (reference sequence). CDR3 length equals 14 residues. V dropped 2 bases and J dropped 4 bases, with 8 bases sitting between them. The CDR3 nucleotides are TGTGCCAGCAGCCAATTCGGGTTCACCGGGGAGCTGTTTTTT. It translates to CASSQFGFTGELFF.

This clonotype has more than one count but fewer than ten. The chain carries TRBV7-8 and TRBJ2-2; D is undetermined. V lost 1 base to trimming and J lost 1 base, with 4 bases between them. Looked up from germline, CDR1 is SGHVS and CDR2 is FQNEAQ. This CDR3 is 14 amino acids long. CDR3 sequence (DNA): TGTGCCAGCAGCTTAGAACAGAACACCGGGGAGCTGTTTTTT. This translates into CASSLEQNTGELFF.

This clonotype was counted at least ten times. The genes are TRBV6-5 and TRBJ1-3; the match to TRBD1 covers 8 bases. The J segment lost 3 bases and the V segment lost 0 bases, leaving 10 bases of the junction unmatched. The CDR3 extends over 18 amino acids. Looked up from germline, CDR1 is MNHEY and CDR2 is SVGAGI. The CDR3 DNA sequence: TGTGCCAGCAGTTACTCTCGGACAGGGACGGGGGTTGGAAACACCATATATTTT. Protein sequence: CASSYSRTGTGVGNTIYF.

The chain links TRBV28 to TRBJ2-4, with 10 bases aligning to TRBD1. The CDR3 is 14 residues long. The germline gives CDR1 MDHEN, CDR2 SYDVKM. The V and J ends lost 9 bases and 5 bases, in that order; junction bases with no gene match: 7. CDR3 amino acids: CASATGGGENIQYF. The DNA of the CDR3 is TGTGCCAGTGCGACAGGGGGCGGCGAAAACATTCAGTACTTC.

Many counts were recorded for this clonotype. The genes are TRBV29-1 and TRBJ2-1; 9 bases line up with TRBD2. CDR1 is SQVTM and CDR2 is ANQGSEA in the germline V gene. The CDR3 totals 14 residues. V was pared by 6 bases and J by 2 bases, with 5 bases of the junction left unmatched. CDR3 region: CSVTPSGTYNEQFF. The CDR3 DNA follows: TGCAGCGTGACCCCTAGCGGGACCTACAATGAGCAGTTCTTC.

V gene TRBV7-2 combines with J gene TRBJ1-5, with 7 bases that match TRBD1. V was pared by 5 bases and J by 4 bases, with 5 bases of the junction left unmatched. The CDR3 has 14 amino acids. CDR1 SGHTA and CDR2 FQGNSA come from the germline V gene. CDR3 loop: CASSPGQRNQPQHF. DNA of the CDR3: TGTGCCAGCAGCCCGGGACAGCGGAATCAGCCCCAGCATTTT.

This clonotype has at least ten counts. The rearrangement uses TRBV11-3 and TRBJ1-1; no definite D call. CDR1 is SGHNT and CDR2 is YENEEA in the germline V gene. V lost 5 bases to trimming and J lost 4 bases, with 11 bases between them. The CDR3 runs 13 residues. The chain's CDR3 is CASSLLGSTEAFF. The CDR3 region has the DNA TGTGCCAGCAGCCTCTTGGGCTCCACTGAAGCTTTCTTT. The complete variable domain, with remaining parts taken from reference TRBV11-3 and TRBJ1-1, reads EAGVVQSPRYKIIEKKQPVAFWCNPISGHNTLYWYLQNLGQGPELLIRYENEEAVDDSQLPKDRFSAERLKGVDSTLKIQPAELGDSAVYLCASSLLGSTEAFFGQGTRLTVV.

The chain links TRBV27 to TRBJ1-2, with TRBD1 matching 12 bases. The CDR3 has 15 amino acids. V dropped 4 bases and J dropped 8; count of bases not matched to a gene: 8. Germline V lookup: CDR1 MNHEY, CDR2 SMNVEV (reference sequence). CDR3 in amino acids: CASSWGQGAGAGYTF. The CDR3 DNA sequence: TGTGCCAGCAGTTGGGGACAGGGGGCAGGGGCGGGCTACACCTTC.

This clonotype occurred many times. The V call is TRBV20-1, the J call TRBJ2-3, with TRBD2 matching over 11 bases. With V trimmed by 4 bases and J by 3 bases, 6 bases remained unmatched. This CDR3 comprises 15 residues. Germline CDR1 is DFQATT and CDR2 is SNEGSKA (reference sequence). The CDR3 DNA reads as TGCAGTGCTACCTTAGCGGGGGGGCCGACAGATACGCAGTATTTT. As protein: CSATLAGGPTDTQYF.

This clonotype was detected only a few times. The V call is TRBV6-2 or TRBV6-3, the J call TRBJ1-1, with 7 bases matching TRBD1. V was pared by 4 bases and J by 4 bases, with 9 bases of the junction left unmatched. The CDR3 consists of 15 residues. Germline CDR1 MNHEY, CDR2 SVGEGT. CDR3 nucleotide sequence: TGTGCCAGCAGTTGGACTGACAGGGAGGGCACTGAAGCTTTCTTT. This codes for CASSWTDREGTEAFF.

This clonotype was observed at least ten times. CDR3 region: CASSLLGEGLSPLHF. CDR3 in DNA: TGTGCCAGCAGCTTATTGGGTGAGGGTTTGTCACCCCTCCACTTT. The V gene is TRBV7-3, the J gene TRBJ1-6; D gene unclear. This CDR3 comprises 15 residues. From germline, CDR1 is SGHTA and CDR2 FQGTGA. V was pared by 2 bases and J by 10 bases, with 15 bases between.

This clonotype has just a few counts. The chain links TRBV30 to TRBJ1-5; unclear D gene. Germline V gives CDR1 GTSNPN, CDR2 SVGIG (reference sequence). Trimming took 4 bases from V and 4 from J, leaving 8 bases between them. The CDR3 is made up of 12 amino acids. CDR3 in amino acids: CAWKEGNQPQHF. Written as DNA, the CDR3 is TGTGCCTGGAAGGAAGGGAATCAGCCCCAGCATTTT. Full variable domain (remainder filled in from reference TRBV30 and TRBJ1-5): SQTIHQWPATLVQPVGSPLSLECTVEGTSNPNLYWYRQAAGRGLQLLFYSVGIGQISSEVPQNLSASRPQDRQFILSSKKLLLSDSGFYLCAWKEGNQPQHFGDGTRLSIL.

This clonotype showed up many times. This sequence joins TRBV11-2 and TRBJ2-1; D unresolved. Germline V gene sequence: CDR1 SGHAT, CDR2 FQNNGV. The CDR3 extends over 14 amino acids. The ends were cut back, 1 base at V and 6 bases at J, with 10 bases in the middle. The CDR3 region has the DNA TGTGCCAGCAGCTTAGGTGTCCTCTCCAATGAGCAGTTCTTC. It translates to CASSLGVLSNEQFF.

This clonotype has only a few counts. The chain joins TRBV5-1 to TRBJ2-5; D ambiguous. Per germline, CDR1 SGHRS and CDR2 YFSETQ. Trimming removed 4 bases from V and 5 bases from J, with 15 bases in between. The CDR3 has 14 residues. The CDR3 sequence is CASSPRTGAETQYF. DNA of the CDR3: TGCGCCAGCAGCCCACGGACCGGCGCGGAGACCCAGTACTTC.

This clonotype appeared many times. This chain links TRBV24-1 with TRBJ2-3; D not resolved. The CDR3 consists of 13 residues. V dropped 3 bases and J dropped 4 bases, with 7 bases sitting between them. The V gene's germline CDR1 is KGHDR and CDR2 SFDVKD. CDR3: CATSDRQPDTQYF. CDR3 coding DNA: TGTGCCACCAGTGATCGGCAGCCAGATACGCAGTATTTT.

Turning to this clonotype: This sequence may be a read error, since a much larger clone differs from it by one base. The CDR3 DNA follows: TGTGCCAGCAGCCAAGATAACATCAGCACCGGGGAGCTGTTTTTT. Amino acids: CASSQDNISTGELFF. The chain uses TRBV14 and TRBJ2-2, with no clear D. The CDR3 runs 15 residues. Germline V CDR1 and CDR2: SGHDN, FVKESK. The germline V and J ends were trimmed by 0 bases and 4 bases, with 9 bases remaining between them.

This clonotype was found a few times. This rearrangement joins TRBV7-6 to TRBJ2-2; tentative D call: TRBD2 (5 bases). Trimming shortened V by 1 base and J by 6 bases, and 12 bases separated the two germline ends. This CDR3 comprises 15 residues. CDR1 is SGHVS, CDR2 FNYEAQ, per germline. In DNA form, the CDR3 reads TGTGCCAGCAGCTTAGGCGGATCCGGGGCCGGGGAGCTGTTTTTT. Translation gives CASSLGGSGAGELFF.

The V and J genes are TRBV3-1 and TRBJ2-3; 7 bases are shared with TRBD2. From germline, CDR1 is LGHDT and CDR2 YNNKEL (reference sequence). The CDR3 has 13 amino acids. After removal of 5 bases from V and 4 bases from J, the junction contained 3 bases not matched to a gene. In nucleotides, the CDR3 is TGTGCCAGCAGCTCTAGCGGTGCAGATACGCAGTATTTT. As protein: CASSSSGADTQYF.

The V gene is TRBV4-2, the J gene TRBJ1-6; D remains unclear. CDR3 size: 15 residues. The ends were cut back, 0 bases at V and 7 bases at J, with 10 bases in the middle. From germline, CDR1 is LGHNA and CDR2 YNFKEQ. CDR3 DNA sequence: TGTGCCAGCAGCCAAGATTCGCAGACAAATTCACCCCTCCACTTT. Encoded protein: CASSQDSQTNSPLHF.

This clonotype was counted a few times. The V and J genes are TRBV7-9 and TRBJ1-5; 8 bases line up with TRBD1. The CDR3 sequence is 13 residues long. V trimming: 5 bases; J trimming: 5 bases; junction bases outside the gene matches: 2. The germline CDR1 and CDR2 sequences are SEHNR and FQNEAQ (reference sequence). CDR3 protein: CASSATGDQPQHF. Here the CDR3 DNA reads TGTGCCAGCAGCGCGACAGGGGATCAGCCCCAGCATTTT.